Each of the 14 T cell receptor beta chains below was sequenced from the same sample in a study of cytomegalovirus exposure and HLA in healthy donors. The study ran its PCR with 60 Vbeta and 13 Jbeta primers. The assay was immunoSEQ multiplex PCR, and TCRdb's table has in-frame clones only and misses some. The data show more than 90,000 clones, about 80% seen once. Material: PBMCs. The receptors stem from a man aged 35 to 55 in good health and CMV-seronegative.

The chain carries TRBV2 and TRBJ1-1, with 7 bases aligning to TRBD1. J was trimmed by 3 bases and V by 6 bases; bases with no gene match: 7. The CDR3 runs to 14 residues. Germline loops: CDR1 SNHLY, CDR2 FYNNEI. CDR3 nucleotide sequence: TGTGCCAGCAGACAAGACAGGGCGGACACTGAAGCTTTCTTT. Residues: CASRQDRADTEAFF.

This clone showed up just a few times. V and J are TRBV30 and TRBJ1-6, with a weak D call TRBD1 (5 bases). This CDR3 comprises 18 residues. V gave up 4 bases and J gave up 5 bases, with 24 bases separating them. Germline V gene sequence: CDR1 GTSNPN, CDR2 SVGIG (reference sequence). Written as DNA, the CDR3 is TGTGCCTGGAACCGGGGACTGGGCGTAGCTCAGGATAATTCACCCCTCCACTTT. This translates into CAWNRGLGVAQDNSPLHF.

The chain links TRBV27 to TRBJ1-2; D is uncertain. CDR1 is MNHEY, CDR2 SMNVEV, per germline (reference sequence). The CDR3 length is 14 residues. Trimming took 5 bases from V and 6 from J, leaving 16 bases between them. DNA of the CDR3: TGTGCCAGCAGTGACTTTATTCATTCGAATGGCTACACCTTC. Its translation: CASSDFIHSNGYTF.

This chain connects TRBV7-9 to TRBJ1-4; the match to TRBD1 covers 11 bases. The ends lost 5 bases at V and 1 base at J; junction bases unmatched: 3. This CDR3 region has 16 residues. CDR1 is SEHNR, CDR2 FQNEAQ, per germline (reference sequence). DNA for the CDR3: TGTGCCAGCAGCGCGGGACAGGGGGGAACTAATGAAAAACTGTTTTTT. This sequence encodes CASSAGQGGTNEKLFF.

The chain recombines TRBV4-1 with TRBJ2-7; 12 nucleotides line up with TRBD2. The CDR3 consists of 18 residues. Germline lookup yields CDR1 MGHRA and CDR2 YSYEKL. With V trimmed by 4 bases and J by 1 base, 11 bases remained unmatched. CDR3 loop: CASSPFPWTSGTSYEQYF. The CDR3 DNA sequence: TGCGCCAGCAGCCCCTTCCCATGGACTAGCGGGACTTCCTACGAGCAGTACTTC.

This chain connects TRBV27 to TRBJ1-4; D unclear. The germline gives CDR1 MNHEY, CDR2 SMNVEV (reference sequence). Between the trimmed V and J ends, which lost 5 bases and 0 bases, there was a span of 10 bases. The CDR3 loop spans 15 amino acids. CDR3 protein: CASSPFTATNEKLFF. Here the CDR3 DNA reads TGTGCCAGCAGTCCCTTCACTGCAACTAATGAAAAACTGTTTTTT.

This chain uses TRBV9 with TRBJ2-5; D is perhaps TRBD2 (6 bases). V was pared by 4 bases and J by 7 bases, with 20 bases between. This CDR3 has 15 amino acids. Germline CDR1 reads SGDLS; CDR2 reads YYNGEE. The CDR3 DNA sequence: TGTGCCAGCAGCCCCAGTGGTGAGGGAGGTGGGACCCAGTACTTC. This translates into CASSPSGEGGGTQYF. Full variable domain (rest looked up from reference TRBV9 and TRBJ2-5): DSGVTQTPKHLITATGQRVTLRCSPRSGDLSVYWYQQSLDQGLQFLIQYYNGEERAKGNILERFSAQQFPDLHSELNLSSLELGDSALYFCASSPSGEGGGTQYFGPGTRLLVL.

The CDR3 is CASSLIAGDYGYTF. In DNA form, the CDR3 reads TGTGCCAGCAGCTTAATCGCAGGGGACTATGGCTACACCTTC. The chain is built from TRBV7-9 and TRBJ1-2; TRBD1 is a possible D gene (6 bases). V shed 2 bases and J shed 3 bases, with 10 bases lying between them. Germline assignment: CDR1 SEHNR and CDR2 FQNEAQ (reference sequence). The CDR3 extends over 14 amino acids.

This chain connects TRBV5-4 to TRBJ1-2; possibly TRBD1 for D (6 bases). The V end was cut by 2 bases, the J end by 3 bases, with 14 bases between. Germline lookup yields CDR1 SGHNT and CDR2 YYREEE (reference sequence). The CDR3 is 15 residues long. Here the CDR3 reads CASSFEGGGDYGYTF. DNA of the CDR3: TGTGCCAGCAGCTTTGAGGGGGGGGGCGACTATGGCTACACCTTC.

The rearrangement uses TRBV28 and TRBJ1-5; 11 bases map to TRBD1. There are 18 residues in the CDR3. With V trimmed by 6 bases and J by 2 bases, 12 bases remained unmatched. CDR1 MDHEN and CDR2 SYDVKM come from the germline V gene. Here the CDR3 DNA reads TGTGCCAGCAGCCCCCCGGGACAGGGGGGAGACGGCAATCAGCCCCAGCATTTT. Its protein product is CASSPPGQGGDGNQPQHF.

The rearrangement links TRBV5-1 to TRBJ2-6, with D tentatively TRBD1 (6 bases). The germline V gene has CDR1 SGHRS and CDR2 YFSETQ. The CDR3 contains 16 residues. Trimming cost V 4 bases and J 4 bases, with 15 bases left between them. The CDR3 DNA follows: TGCGCCAGCAGCGCGCCTGGGGGCTCCGGGGCCAACGTCCTGACTTTC. This codes for CASSAPGGSGANVLTF.

The V gene is TRBV23-1, the J gene TRBJ2-3; TRBD1 matches at 8 bases. TRBV23-1 belongs to the ORF category, with a function that is uncertain. The J segment lost 3 bases and the V segment lost 4 bases, leaving 9 bases of the junction unmatched. This CDR3 has 16 amino acids. CDR3 in amino acids: CASSPRDRSWTDTQYF. CDR3 nucleotides: TGCGCCAGCAGTCCACGGGACAGGTCGTGGACAGATACGCAGTATTTT.

This sequence joins TRBV7-3 and TRBJ2-5; a possible D gene is TRBD1 (6 bases). Germline V lookup: CDR1 SGHTA, CDR2 FQGTGA. This CDR3 has 17 residues. Between the trimmed V and J ends, which lost 2 bases and 5 bases, there was a span of 21 bases. The CDR3 nucleotides read TGTGCCAGCAGCTTATTCGCACCTGGGGGCGGTGAGGAGACCCAGTACTTC. This encodes CASSLFAPGGGEETQYF.

J is TRBJ2-3 and V is TRBV6-6; 8 positions agree with TRBD2. Germline CDR1 and CDR2: MNHNY and SVGAGI (reference sequence). The CDR3 has 15 residues. V shed 7 bases and J 3 bases; nucleotides not matched to a gene: 9. The DNA for the CDR3 is TGTGCCAGCAACAATAGCGGGAAGAAGACAGATACGCAGTATTTT. Its protein is CASNNSGKKTDTQYF.